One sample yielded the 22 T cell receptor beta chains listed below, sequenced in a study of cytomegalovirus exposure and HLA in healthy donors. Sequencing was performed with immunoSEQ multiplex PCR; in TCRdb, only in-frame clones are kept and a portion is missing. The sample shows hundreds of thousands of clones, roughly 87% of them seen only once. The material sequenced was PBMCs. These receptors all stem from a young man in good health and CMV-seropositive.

In DNA form, the CDR3 reads TGTGCCAGCAGCTTACGGCCGAGGGAGACCCAGTACTTC. Translation: CASSLRPRETQYF. The chain employs TRBV7-9 and TRBJ2-5; no definite D call. Per germline, CDR1 SEHNR and CDR2 FQNEAQ (reference sequence). V gave up 2 bases and J gave up 5 bases, with 9 bases separating them. This CDR3 comprises 13 residues.

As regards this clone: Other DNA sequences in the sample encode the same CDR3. The CDR3 DNA reads as TGTGCCAGCAGCTTAGGTAGCTCCTACAATGAGCAGTTCTTC. Amino acids: CASSLGSSYNEQFF. The gene calls are TRBV5-6 and TRBJ2-1; D call uncertain. Germline V lookup: CDR1 SGHDT, CDR2 YYEEEE. CDR3 length: 14 amino acids. V was cut by 2 bases and J by 0 bases, with 6 bases left in between.

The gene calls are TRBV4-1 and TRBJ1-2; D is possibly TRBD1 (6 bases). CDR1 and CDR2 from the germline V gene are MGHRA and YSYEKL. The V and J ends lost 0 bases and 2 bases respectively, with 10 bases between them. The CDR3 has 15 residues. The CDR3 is CASSQDSTGNYGYTF. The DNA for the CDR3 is TGCGCCAGCAGCCAAGACTCAACAGGGAACTATGGCTACACCTTC.

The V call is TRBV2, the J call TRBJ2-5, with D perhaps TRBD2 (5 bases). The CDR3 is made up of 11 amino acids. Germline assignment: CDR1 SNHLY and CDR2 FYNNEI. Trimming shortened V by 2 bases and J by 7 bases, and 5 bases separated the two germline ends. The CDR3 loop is CASSESGTQYF. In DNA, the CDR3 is TGTGCCAGCAGTGAAAGCGGGACCCAGTACTTC.

The CDR3 nucleotides are TGCAGCGTTGAAGAAAGGATGGTGAGGCGGGGGATAGTCACAGATACGCAGTATTTT. The encoded protein is CSVEERMVRRGIVTDTQYF. The genes are TRBV29-1 and TRBJ2-3; 7 positions agree with TRBD2. The junction had 17 bases not matched to a gene; V was cut back by 0 bases and J by 2 bases. In germline, CDR1 is SQVTM, CDR2 ANQGSEA. The CDR3 extends over 19 amino acids.

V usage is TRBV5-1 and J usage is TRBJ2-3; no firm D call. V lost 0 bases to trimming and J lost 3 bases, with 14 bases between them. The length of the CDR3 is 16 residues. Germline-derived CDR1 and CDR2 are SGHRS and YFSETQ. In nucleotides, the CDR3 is TGCGCCAGCAGCTTGGGTTCGGCCTCCACTACAGATACGCAGTATTTT. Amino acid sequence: CASSLGSASTTDTQYF.

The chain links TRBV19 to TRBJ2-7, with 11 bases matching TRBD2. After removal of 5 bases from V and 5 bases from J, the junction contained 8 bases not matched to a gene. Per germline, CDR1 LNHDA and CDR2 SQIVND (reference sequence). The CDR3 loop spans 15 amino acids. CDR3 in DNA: TGTGCCAGTAGTTTAACTAGCGGGAGTTCCCACGAGCAGTACTTC. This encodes CASSLTSGSSHEQYF. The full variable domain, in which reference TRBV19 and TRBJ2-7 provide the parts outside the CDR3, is DGGITQSPKYLFRKEGQNVTLSCEQNLNHDAMYWYRQDPGQGLRLIYYSQIVNDFQKGDIAEGYSVSREKKESFPLTVTSAQKNPTAFYLCASSLTSGSSHEQYFGPGTRLTVT.

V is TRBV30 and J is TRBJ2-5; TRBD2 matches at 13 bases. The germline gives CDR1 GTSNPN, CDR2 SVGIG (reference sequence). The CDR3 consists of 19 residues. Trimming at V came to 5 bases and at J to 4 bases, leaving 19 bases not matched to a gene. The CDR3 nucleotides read TGTGCCTGGGGTGGTTGGACTAGCGGGAGTTTTCACGTTCGAGAGACCCAGTACTTC. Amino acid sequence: CAWGGWTSGSFHVRETQYF. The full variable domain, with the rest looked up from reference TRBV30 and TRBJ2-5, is SQTIHQWPATLVQPVGSPLSLECTVEGTSNPNLYWYRQAAGRGLQLLFYSVGIGQISSEVPQNLSASRPQDRQFILSSKKLLLSDSGFYLCAWGGWTSGSFHVRETQYFGPGTRLLVL.

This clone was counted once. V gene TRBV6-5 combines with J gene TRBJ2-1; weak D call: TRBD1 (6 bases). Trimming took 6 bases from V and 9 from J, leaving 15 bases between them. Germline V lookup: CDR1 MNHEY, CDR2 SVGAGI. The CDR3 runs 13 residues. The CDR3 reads CASSQDRTGEQFF. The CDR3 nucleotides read TGTGCCAGCAGCCAGGACAGAACTGGTGAGCAGTTCTTC.

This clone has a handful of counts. The CDR3 coding sequence is TGCGCCAGCAGCTTGGAAGGGGTCTATGGCTACACCTTC. Amino acids: CASSLEGVYGYTF. The V and J genes are TRBV5-1 and TRBJ1-2; possibly TRBD1 for D (5 bases). Trimming cost V 0 bases and J 4 bases, with 7 bases left between them. The CDR3 totals 13 residues. Germline V CDR1 and CDR2: SGHRS, YFSETQ.

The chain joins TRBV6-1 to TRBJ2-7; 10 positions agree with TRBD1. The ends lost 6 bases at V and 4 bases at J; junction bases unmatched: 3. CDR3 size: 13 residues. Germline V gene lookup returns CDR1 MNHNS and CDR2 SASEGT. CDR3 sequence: CASRDRGWYEQYF. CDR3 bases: TGTGCCAGCAGGGACAGGGGGTGGTACGAGCAGTACTTC.

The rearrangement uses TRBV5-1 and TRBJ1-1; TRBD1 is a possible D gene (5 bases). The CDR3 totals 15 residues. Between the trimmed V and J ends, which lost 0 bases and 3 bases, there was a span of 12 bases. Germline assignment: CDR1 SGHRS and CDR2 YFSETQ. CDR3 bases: TGCGCCAGCAGCTTGGTTATTGGGGGGGACACTGAAGCTTTCTTT. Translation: CASSLVIGGDTEAFF.

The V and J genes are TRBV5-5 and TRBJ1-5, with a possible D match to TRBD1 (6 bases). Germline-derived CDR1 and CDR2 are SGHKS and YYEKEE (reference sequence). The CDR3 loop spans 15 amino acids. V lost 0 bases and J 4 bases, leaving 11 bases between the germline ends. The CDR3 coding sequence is TGTGCCAGCAGCTTGGGACAGGCCAAAAATCAGCCCCAGCATTTT. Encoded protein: CASSLGQAKNQPQHF. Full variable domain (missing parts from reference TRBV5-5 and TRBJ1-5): DAGVTQSPTHLIKTRGQQVTLRCSPISGHKSVSWYQQVLGQGPQFIFQYYEKEERGRGNFPDRFSARQFPNYSSELNVNALLLGDSALYLCASSLGQAKNQPQHFGDGTRLSIL.

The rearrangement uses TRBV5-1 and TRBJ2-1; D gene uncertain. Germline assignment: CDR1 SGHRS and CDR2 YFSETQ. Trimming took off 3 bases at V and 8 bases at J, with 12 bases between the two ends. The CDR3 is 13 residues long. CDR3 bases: TGCGCCAGCAGCTCCCCTCCGGATTATGAGCAGTTCTTC. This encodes CASSSPPDYEQFF. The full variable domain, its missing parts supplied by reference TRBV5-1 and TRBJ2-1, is KAGVTQTPRYLIKTRGQQVTLSCSPISGHRSVSWYQQTPGQGLQFLFEYFSETQRNKGNFPGRFSGRQFSNSRSEMNVSTLELGDSALYLCASSSPPDYEQFFGPGTRLTVL.

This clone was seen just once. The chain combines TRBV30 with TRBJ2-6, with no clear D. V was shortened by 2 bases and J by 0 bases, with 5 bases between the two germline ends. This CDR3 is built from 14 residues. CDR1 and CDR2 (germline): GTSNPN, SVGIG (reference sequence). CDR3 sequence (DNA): TGTGCCTGGAGTCTACTCTCTGGGGCCAACGTCCTGACTTTC. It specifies CAWSLLSGANVLTF.

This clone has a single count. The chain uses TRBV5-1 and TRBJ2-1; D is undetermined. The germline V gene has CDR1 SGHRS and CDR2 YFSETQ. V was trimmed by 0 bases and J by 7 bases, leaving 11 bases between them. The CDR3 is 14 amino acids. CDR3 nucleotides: TGCGCCAGCAGCTTGGAAAAGCCTTCGAATGAGCAGTTCTTC. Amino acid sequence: CASSLEKPSNEQFF. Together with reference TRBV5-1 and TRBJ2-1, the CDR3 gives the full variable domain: KAGVTQTPRYLIKTRGQQVTLSCSPISGHRSVSWYQQTPGQGLQFLFEYFSETQRNKGNFPGRFSGRQFSNSRSEMNVSTLELGDSALYLCASSLEKPSNEQFFGPGTRLTVL.

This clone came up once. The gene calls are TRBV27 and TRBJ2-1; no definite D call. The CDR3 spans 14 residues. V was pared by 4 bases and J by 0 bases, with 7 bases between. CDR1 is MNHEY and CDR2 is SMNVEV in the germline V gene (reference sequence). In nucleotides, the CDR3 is TGTGCCAGCAGTTCCGGGTACTCCTACAATGAGCAGTTCTTC. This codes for CASSSGYSYNEQFF.

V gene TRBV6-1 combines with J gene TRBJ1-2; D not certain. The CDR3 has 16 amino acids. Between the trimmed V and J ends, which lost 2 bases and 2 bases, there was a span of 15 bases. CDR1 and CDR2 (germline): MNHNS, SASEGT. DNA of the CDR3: TGTGCCAGCAGTGAAAACTCTAGGGCCCGAAACTATGGCTACACCTTC. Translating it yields CASSENSRARNYGYTF.

CDR3 nucleotide sequence: TGCAGCGGAACTTATGGCACTGAAGCTTTCTTT. This translates into CSGTYGTEAFF. The J gene is TRBJ1-1, the V gene TRBV20-1, with D unresolved. Per the germline V gene, CDR1 is DFQATT and CDR2 is SNEGSKA (reference sequence). CDR3 length equals 11 residues.

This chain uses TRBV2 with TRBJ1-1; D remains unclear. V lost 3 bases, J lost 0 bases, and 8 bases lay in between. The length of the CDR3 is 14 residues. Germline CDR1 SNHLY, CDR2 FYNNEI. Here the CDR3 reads CASSDWHLNTEAFF. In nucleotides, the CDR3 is TGTGCCAGCAGTGATTGGCACCTGAACACTGAAGCTTTCTTT.

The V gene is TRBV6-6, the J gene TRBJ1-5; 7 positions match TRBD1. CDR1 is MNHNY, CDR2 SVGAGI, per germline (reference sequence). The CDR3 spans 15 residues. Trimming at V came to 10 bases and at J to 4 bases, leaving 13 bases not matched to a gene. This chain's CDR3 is CATTPGQTNNQPQHF. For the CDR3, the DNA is TGTGCCACTACCCCGGGACAGACTAATAATCAGCCCCAGCATTTT.

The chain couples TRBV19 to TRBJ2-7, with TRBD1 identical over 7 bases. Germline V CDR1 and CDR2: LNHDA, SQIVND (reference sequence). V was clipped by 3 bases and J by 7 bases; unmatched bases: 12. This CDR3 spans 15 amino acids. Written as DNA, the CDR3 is TGTGCCAGTAGTATCGGAAACAGGGGAGCAGGTGAGCAGTACTTC. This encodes CASSIGNRGAGEQYF.